This TCR beta chain was captured in a study of early T cells in non-severe SARS-CoV-2 infection. Study information: It was bulk RNA from unsorted whole blood that was sequenced, and the chains were unpaired.

Unique molecular identifiers tagged individual cDNA molecules. TCRdb reprocessed the 5' RACE reads with MiXCR, giving one entry per CDR3 protein. Of tens of thousands of distinct CDR3 sequences listed, about 11% were seen once; the top ten hold more than 9%. Specimen: whole blood. This TCR was recovered from an adult who was a healthcare worker with PCR-confirmed SARS-CoV-2 infection or an uninfected control (not recorded which).

In DNA form, the CDR3 reads TGTGCCAGCAGTTATTCGCAGGGGTACTCCGGGGAGCTGTTTTTT. Translating it yields CASSYSQGYSGELFF. The chain joins TRBV6-5 to TRBJ2-2, with D perhaps matching TRBD1 (6 bases). The germline CDR1 and CDR2 sequences are MNHEY and SVGAGI. V dropped 3 bases and J dropped 6 bases, with 14 bases sitting between them. The CDR3 is 15 amino acids.